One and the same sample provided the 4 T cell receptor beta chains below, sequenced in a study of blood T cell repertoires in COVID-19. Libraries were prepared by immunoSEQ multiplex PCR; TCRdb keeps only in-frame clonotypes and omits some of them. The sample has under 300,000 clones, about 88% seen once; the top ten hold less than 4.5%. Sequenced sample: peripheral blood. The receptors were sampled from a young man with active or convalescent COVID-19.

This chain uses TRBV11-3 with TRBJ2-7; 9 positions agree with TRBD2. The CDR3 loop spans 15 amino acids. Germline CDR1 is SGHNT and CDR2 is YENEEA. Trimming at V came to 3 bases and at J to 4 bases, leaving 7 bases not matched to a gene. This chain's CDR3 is CASSFVASGIYEQYF. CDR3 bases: TGTGCCAGCAGCTTCGTAGCTAGCGGGATATACGAGCAGTACTTC.

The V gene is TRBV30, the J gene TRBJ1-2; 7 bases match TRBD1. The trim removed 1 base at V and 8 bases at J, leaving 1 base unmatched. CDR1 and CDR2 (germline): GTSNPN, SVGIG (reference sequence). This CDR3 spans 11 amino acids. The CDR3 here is CAWSDRGGYTF. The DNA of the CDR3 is TGTGCCTGGAGTGACAGGGGCGGCTACACCTTC.

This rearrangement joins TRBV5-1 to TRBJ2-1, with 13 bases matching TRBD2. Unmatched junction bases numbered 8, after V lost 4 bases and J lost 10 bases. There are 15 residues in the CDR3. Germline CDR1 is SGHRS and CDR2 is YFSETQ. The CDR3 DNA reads TGCGCCAGCAGCCAAAGACTAGCGGGAGGAGGGGAGCAGTTCTTC. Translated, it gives CASSQRLAGGGEQFF.

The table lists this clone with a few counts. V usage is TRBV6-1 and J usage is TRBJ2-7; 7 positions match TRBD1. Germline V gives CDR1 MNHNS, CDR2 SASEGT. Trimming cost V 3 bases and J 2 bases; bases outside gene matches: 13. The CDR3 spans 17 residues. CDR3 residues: CASSDPTGRIGAYEQYF. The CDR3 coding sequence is TGTGCCAGCAGTGACCCGACAGGGCGGATCGGGGCCTACGAGCAGTACTTC.